Following are 26 T cell receptor beta chains from one sample sequenced in a study of T cell responses to AZD1222 COVID-19 vaccine. This table comes from immunoSEQ multiplex PCR, and its TCRdb copy is limited to in-frame clones, with some not included. The sample contains 150,000 to 200,000 clones, about 89% of which appear only once. The source material was peripheral blood, sampled on day 0 of MenACWY control vaccination. These receptors were obtained from an adult in good health.

This clone was counted between two and nine times. This chain uses TRBV7-9 with TRBJ1-4; no clear D. V was pared by 10 bases and J by 5 bases, with 14 bases between. The CDR3 is 13 residues long. Germline V gene data show CDR1 as SEHNR and CDR2 as FQNEAQ (reference sequence). The CDR3 region has the DNA TGTGCCATAGATTACTTCGTGAATGAAAAACTGTTTTTT. Translating gives CAIDYFVNEKLFF.

V and J are TRBV5-6 and TRBJ1-6, with TRBD1 identical over 9 bases. The V segment lost 4 bases and the J segment 7 bases; nucleotides outside the gene matches: 6. This CDR3 has 15 residues. CDR1 is SGHDT, CDR2 YYEEEE, per germline. CDR3 DNA: TGTGCCAGCAGCCTCGGACAGGGGTCGAATTCACCCCTCCACTTT. Protein product: CASSLGQGSNSPLHF.

The genes are TRBV27 and TRBJ1-5; unclear D gene. Germline CDR1 reads MNHEY; CDR2 reads SMNVEV (reference sequence). Trimming removed 2 bases from V and 6 bases from J, with 8 bases in between. This CDR3 spans 13 amino acids. The CDR3 protein is CASSLIISQPQHF. As DNA, the CDR3 is TGTGCCAGCAGTTTAATAATAAGTCAGCCCCAGCATTTT.

This clone showed up just a few times. The chain employs TRBV28 and TRBJ2-1; D is possibly TRBD2 (6 bases). The CDR3 extends over 15 amino acids. Trimming left V 3 bases short and J 0 bases short, with 9 bases between. Germline V lookup: CDR1 MDHEN, CDR2 SYDVKM. Written as DNA, the CDR3 is TGTGCCAGCAGTTTGGTGCGGGACTCCTACAATGAGCAGTTCTTC. It encodes CASSLVRDSYNEQFF.

The V call is TRBV6-5, the J call TRBJ2-7, with 8 positions matching TRBD2. CDR1 MNHEY and CDR2 SVGAGI come from the germline V gene. CDR3 size: 15 residues. The ends lost 0 bases at V and 5 bases at J; junction bases unmatched: 6. CDR3 residues: CASSYSSGGPHEQYF. The CDR3, as DNA: TGTGCCAGCAGTTACTCGTCGGGAGGGCCCCACGAGCAGTACTTC.

The V call is TRBV5-5, the J call TRBJ1-4; 7 bases map to TRBD1. Germline assignment: CDR1 SGHKS and CDR2 YYEKEE (reference sequence). J gave up 4 bases and V 0 bases, and 9 bases lay outside the gene matches. The CDR3 has 17 amino acids. The CDR3 nucleotides read TGTGCCAGCAGCTTGGGGACAGGATATTTTAATAATGAAAAACTGTTTTTT. As protein: CASSLGTGYFNNEKLFF.

The rearrangement joins TRBV28 to TRBJ2-6; D is unclear. Trimming removed 6 bases from V and 0 bases from J, with 12 bases in between. This CDR3 contains 16 residues. Germline V gives CDR1 MDHEN, CDR2 SYDVKM. The CDR3 spells CASSQPGVSGANVLTF. For the CDR3, the DNA is TGTGCCAGCAGCCAGCCTGGAGTCTCTGGGGCCAACGTCCTGACTTTC.

The V call is TRBV6-2 or TRBV6-3, the J call TRBJ1-5, with 9 nucleotides matching TRBD1. J lost 7 bases, V lost 6 bases, and 7 bases had no gene match. This CDR3 spans 14 amino acids. Germline CDR1 MNHEY, CDR2 SVGEGT. The chain's CDR3 is CASSLRDREQPQHF. The CDR3 DNA reads TGTGCCAGCAGCCTCCGGGACAGGGAACAGCCCCAGCATTTT.

A remark on this clone: At one end the junction does not follow the germline gene, possibly because of a read error. The rearrangement uses TRBV10-3 and TRBJ1-5; D is unclear. Germline CDR1 is ENHRY and CDR2 is SYGVKD. The CDR3 is 12 amino acids. The CDR3 nucleotides read TGTGCCATCAGCGAGTGGGATCAGCCCCAGCATTTT. Protein product: CAISEWDQPQHF.

The chain joins TRBV5-1 to TRBJ1-1; 8 bases align to TRBD1. After removal of 1 base from V and 1 base from J, the junction contained 9 bases not matched to a gene. This CDR3 has 17 amino acids. Germline CDR1 is SGHRS and CDR2 is YFSETQ. The CDR3 DNA reads as TGCGCCAGCAGCTTGATAGGGCAGGGGGCACAGAACACTGAAGCTTTCTTT. Its translation is CASSLIGQGAQNTEAFF.

This sequence joins TRBV3-1 (or the pseudogene TRBV3-2) and TRBJ2-7; D possibly uses TRBD1 or TRBD2 (5 bases each). The CDR3 contains 14 residues. V lost 5 bases and J 0 bases, leaving 11 bases between the germline ends. Germline CDR1 reads LGHDT; CDR2 reads YNNKEL (reference sequence). This chain's CDR3 is CASSWGKSSYEQYF. In DNA, the CDR3 is TGTGCCAGCAGCTGGGGGAAAAGCTCCTACGAGCAGTACTTC.

The V call is TRBV28, the J call TRBJ1-5; possibly TRBD1 for D (5 bases). Per the germline V gene, CDR1 is MDHEN and CDR2 is SYDVKM. The CDR3 has 14 residues. V lost 6 bases and J lost 12, with 21 bases in between. The CDR3 is CASSPRQGLELQHF. The CDR3 DNA reads TGTGCCAGCAGCCCAAGGCAGGGCCTCGAGCTCCAGCATTTT.

This clone was picked up a small number of times. V and J are TRBV10-3 and TRBJ1-3; no definite D call. Germline CDR1 is ENHRY and CDR2 is SYGVKD. Between the trimmed V and J ends, which lost 3 bases and 8 bases, there was a span of 14 bases. The CDR3 consists of 14 residues. The chain's CDR3 is CAISDQPRAHTIYF. The CDR3 DNA follows: TGTGCCATCAGTGACCAGCCCAGAGCGCACACCATATATTTT.

The V call is TRBV2, the J call TRBJ1-2; a weak D match, TRBD1 (5 bases). Germline V gene data show CDR1 as SNHLY and CDR2 as FYNNEI. The CDR3 loop spans 15 amino acids. V lost 3 bases to trimming and J lost 1 base, with 12 bases between them. In DNA form, the CDR3 reads TGTGCCAGCAGTGAGTGGGGGACGGTTAACTATGGCTACACCTTC. Translated, it gives CASSEWGTVNYGYTF.

V and J are TRBV7-2 and TRBJ2-3, with a weak D call TRBD2 (5 bases). The CDR3 consists of 15 residues. V lost 3 bases to trimming and J lost 2 bases, with 12 bases between them. Germline CDR1 SGHTA, CDR2 FQGNSA. Here the CDR3 DNA reads TGTGCCAGCAGCTTTCGAGGGCGTAACACAGATACGCAGTATTTT. It encodes CASSFRGRNTDTQYF. The full variable domain, rest sourced from reference TRBV7-2 and TRBJ2-3, is GAGVSQSPSNKVTEKGKDVELRCDPISGHTALYWYRQSLGQGLEFLIYFQGNSAPDKSGLPSDRFSAERTGGSVSTLTIQRTQQEDSAVYLCASSFRGRNTDTQYFGPGTRLTVL.

The chain has TRBV10-3 and TRBJ1-2, with D tentatively TRBD1 (6 bases). Germline V gene sequence: CDR1 ENHRY, CDR2 SYGVKD. The V end lost 3 bases, the J end lost 6 bases, and 11 bases lay between the germline ends. This CDR3 contains 13 residues. This chain's CDR3 is CAISETGYDGYTF. The CDR3 nucleotides are TGTGCCATCAGTGAAACAGGGTATGATGGCTACACCTTC.

This sequence joins TRBV14 and TRBJ2-7; D possibly corresponds to TRBD1 (6 bases). Deletions cut 0 bases from V and 4 bases from J, with 13 bases between. The CDR3 covers 15 residues. From germline, CDR1 is SGHDN and CDR2 FVKESK. Here the CDR3 reads CASSQDGQGWYEQYF. CDR3 DNA sequence: TGTGCCAGCAGCCAAGATGGCCAGGGGTGGTACGAGCAGTACTTC. The variable domain in full, with the rest retrieved from reference TRBV14 and TRBJ2-7, is EAGVTQFPSHSVIEKGQTVTLRCDPISGHDNLYWYRRVMGKEIKFLLHFVKESKQDESGMPNNRFLAERTGGTYSTLKVQPAELEDSGVYFCASSQDGQGWYEQYFGPGTRLTVT.

V is TRBV4-1 and J is TRBJ2-7; 8 bases map to TRBD1. In germline, CDR1 is MGHRA, CDR2 YSYEKL. The CDR3 covers 15 residues. V lost 4 bases to trimming and J lost 3 bases; unmatched junction nucleotides: 8. The CDR3 reads CASSPTGTGHYEQYF. CDR3 bases: TGCGCCAGCAGCCCTACCGGGACAGGTCACTACGAGCAGTACTTC.

The chain recombines TRBV5-1 with TRBJ2-1; 15 nucleotides agree with TRBD2. V was clipped by 5 bases and J by 7 bases; unmatched bases: 7. CDR1 and CDR2 (germline): SGHRS, YFSETQ. The CDR3 loop spans 16 amino acids. The CDR3 DNA reads as TGCGCCAGCAGTCCAGGACTAGCGGGGGGGCTTAATGAGCAGTTCTTC. Its protein is CASSPGLAGGLNEQFF.

CDR3 region: CASSPGLDYEQYF. The CDR3, as DNA: TGTGCCAGCAGCCCTGGACTAGACTACGAGCAGTACTTC. V gene TRBV7-8 combines with J gene TRBJ2-7; 7 nucleotides agree with TRBD2. Germline-derived CDR1 and CDR2 are SGHVS and FQNEAQ. V lost 5 bases to trimming and J lost 3 bases; unmatched junction nucleotides: 4. CDR3 size: 13 residues.

The rearrangement links TRBV19 to TRBJ1-2, with a tentative D call TRBD1 (5 bases). V was shortened by 8 bases and J by 8 bases, with 18 bases between the two germline ends. Germline V CDR1 and CDR2: LNHDA, SQIVND (reference sequence). The length of the CDR3 is 13 residues. The CDR3 nucleotides are TGTGCCAGTGGCCCAGGGATAATTCAGGGCTACACCTTC. Residues: CASGPGIIQGYTF. Full variable domain (rest looked up from reference TRBV19 and TRBJ1-2): DGGITQSPKYLFRKEGQNVTLSCEQNLNHDAMYWYRQDPGQGLRLIYYSQIVNDFQKGDIAEGYSVSREKKESFPLTVTSAQKNPTAFYLCASGPGIIQGYTFGSGTRLTVV.

This chain joins TRBV7-2 and TRBJ2-1; TRBD2 is a possible D gene (5 bases). The CDR3 runs to 15 residues. The germline V and J ends were trimmed by 1 base and 8 bases, with 15 bases remaining between them. The germline gives CDR1 SGHTA, CDR2 FQGNSA. As DNA, the CDR3 is TGTGCCAGCAGCTTAGTTGGGGAACGGGGAGATGAGCAGTTCTTC. This translates into CASSLVGERGDEQFF.

The rearrangement uses TRBV18 and TRBJ2-7, with D possibly TRBD1 on 5 matching bases. From germline, CDR1 is KGHSH and CDR2 LQKENI. There are 16 residues in the CDR3. V gave up 0 bases and J gave up 2 bases, with 14 bases separating them. The CDR3 sequence is CASSPPGQIPPYEQYF. The CDR3 coding sequence is TGTGCCAGCTCACCACCGGGGCAGATTCCTCCCTACGAGCAGTACTTC.

The chain carries TRBV28 and TRBJ2-3; 8 positions match TRBD1. The CDR3 has 18 residues. Germline CDR1 reads MDHEN; CDR2 reads SYDVKM. Germline trimming cut 5 bases from V and 6 bases from J; bases unmatched to any gene: 19. The CDR3 here is CASSRLNLSGQARDTQYF. DNA for the CDR3: TGTGCCAGCAGTCGCCTCAATCTTTCGGGACAGGCTCGGGATACGCAGTATTTT.

The chain links TRBV27 to TRBJ2-7, with 10 bases lining up with TRBD1. Germline V CDR1 and CDR2: MNHEY, SMNVEV (reference sequence). The V segment lost 3 bases and the J segment 8 bases; nucleotides outside the gene matches: 7. The CDR3 runs to 14 residues. CDR3 in DNA: TGTGCCAGCAGTTTTACCGGGACAGGGGTAAAGCAGTACTTC. This codes for CASSFTGTGVKQYF.

The CDR3 loop is CASSPGQTDEQFF. In DNA, the CDR3 is TGTGCCAGCAGCCCGGGTCAAACTGATGAGCAGTTCTTC. The J gene is TRBJ2-1, the V gene TRBV13; D not resolved. Germline V gives CDR1 PRHDT, CDR2 FYEKMQ (reference sequence). V lost 5 bases and J lost 8, with 13 bases in between. The CDR3 runs to 13 residues. The full variable domain, its missing parts supplied by reference TRBV13 and TRBJ2-1, is AAGVIQSPRHLIKEKRETATLKCYPIPRHDTVYWYQQGPGQDPQFLISFYEKMQSDKGSIPDRFSAQQFSDYHSELNMSSLELGDSALYFCASSPGQTDEQFFGPGTRLTVL.